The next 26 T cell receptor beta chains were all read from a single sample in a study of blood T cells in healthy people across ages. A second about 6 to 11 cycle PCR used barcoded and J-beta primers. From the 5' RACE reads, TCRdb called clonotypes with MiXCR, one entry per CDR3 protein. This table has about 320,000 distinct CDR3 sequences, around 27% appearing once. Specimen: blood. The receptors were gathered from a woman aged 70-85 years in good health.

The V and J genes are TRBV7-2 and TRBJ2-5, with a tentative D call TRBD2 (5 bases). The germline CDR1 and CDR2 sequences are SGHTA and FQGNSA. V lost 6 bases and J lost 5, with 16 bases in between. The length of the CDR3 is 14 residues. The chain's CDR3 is CASRPPAEPETQYF. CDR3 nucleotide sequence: TGTGCCAGCAGACCCCCAGCGGAGCCTGAGACCCAGTACTTC.

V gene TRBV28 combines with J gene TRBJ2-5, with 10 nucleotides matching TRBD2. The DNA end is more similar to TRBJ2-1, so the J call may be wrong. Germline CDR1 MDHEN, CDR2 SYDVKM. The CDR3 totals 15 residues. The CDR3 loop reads CASSLSSSGSYGQFF. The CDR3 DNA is TGTGCCAGCAGTTTATCGTCTAGCGGGAGTTATGGGCAGTTCTTC.

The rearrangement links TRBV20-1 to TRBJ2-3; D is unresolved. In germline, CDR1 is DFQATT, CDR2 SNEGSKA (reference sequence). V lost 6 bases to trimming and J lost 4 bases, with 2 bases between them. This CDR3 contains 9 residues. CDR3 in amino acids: CSAPDTQYF. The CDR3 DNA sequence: TGCAGTGCCCCAGATACGCAGTATTTT.

In nucleotides, the CDR3 is TGTGCCAGCAGCCCCCTGGGGGGGAGGCTTGGCTACACCTTC. It codes for CASSPLGGRLGYTF. The chain couples TRBV9 to TRBJ1-2; tentatively, D is TRBD1 (5 bases). V gave up 4 bases and J gave up 7 bases, with 17 bases separating them. This CDR3 region has 14 residues. Germline values: CDR1 SGDLS, CDR2 YYNGEE. Using reference TRBV9 and TRBJ1-2 for the parts outside the CDR3, the full variable domain is DSGVTQTPKHLITATGQRVTLRCSPRSGDLSVYWYQQSLDQGLQFLIQYYNGEERAKGNILERFSAQQFPDLHSELNLSSLELGDSALYFCASSPLGGRLGYTFGSGTRLTVV.

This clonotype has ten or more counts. CDR3 bases: TGTGCCAGCAGCTTCGCGGGAGATACGCAGTATTTT. Protein product: CASSFAGDTQYF. The rearrangement links TRBV7-9 to TRBJ2-3; weak D call: TRBD2 (5 bases). Germline loops: CDR1 SEHNR, CDR2 FQNEAQ (reference sequence). The CDR3 is 12 residues long. V was trimmed by 3 bases and J by 5 bases, leaving 6 bases between them.

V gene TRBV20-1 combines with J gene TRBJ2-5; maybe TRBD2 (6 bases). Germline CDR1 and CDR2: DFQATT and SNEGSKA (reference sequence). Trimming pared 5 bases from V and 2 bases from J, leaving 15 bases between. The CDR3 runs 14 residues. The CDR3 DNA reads TGCAGTGCTGAATCCCTAGCGACACAAGAGACCCAGTACTTC. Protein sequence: CSAESLATQETQYF.

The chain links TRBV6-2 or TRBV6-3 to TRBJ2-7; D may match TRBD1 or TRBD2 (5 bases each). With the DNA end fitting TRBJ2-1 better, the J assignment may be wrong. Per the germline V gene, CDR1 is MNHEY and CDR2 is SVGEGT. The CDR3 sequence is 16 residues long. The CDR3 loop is CASSYPGRGKTYEQFF. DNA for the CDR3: TGTGCCAGCAGTTACCCGGGGCGAGGGAAGACCTACGAGCAGTTCTTC.

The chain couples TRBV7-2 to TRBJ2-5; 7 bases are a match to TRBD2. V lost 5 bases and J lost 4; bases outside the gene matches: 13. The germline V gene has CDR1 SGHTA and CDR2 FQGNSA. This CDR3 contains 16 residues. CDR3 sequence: CASSHFGEGPRETQYF. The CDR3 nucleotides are TGTGCCAGCAGCCACTTTGGGGAGGGGCCGAGAGAGACCCAGTACTTC.

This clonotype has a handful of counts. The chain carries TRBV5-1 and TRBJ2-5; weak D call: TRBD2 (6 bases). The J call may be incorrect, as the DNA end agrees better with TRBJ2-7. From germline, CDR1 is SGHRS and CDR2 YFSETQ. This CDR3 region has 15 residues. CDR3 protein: CASSLAGDSPYEQYF. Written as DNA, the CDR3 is TGCGCCAGCAGCTTGGCTGGGGACTCGCCTTACGAGCAGTACTTC.

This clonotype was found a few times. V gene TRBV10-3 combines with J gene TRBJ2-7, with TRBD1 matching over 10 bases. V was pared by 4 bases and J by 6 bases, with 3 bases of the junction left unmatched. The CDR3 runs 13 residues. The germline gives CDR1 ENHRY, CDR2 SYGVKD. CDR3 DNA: TGTGCCATCAGTGGGGGACAGGGGCGCGAGCAGTACTTC. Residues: CAISGGQGREQYF.

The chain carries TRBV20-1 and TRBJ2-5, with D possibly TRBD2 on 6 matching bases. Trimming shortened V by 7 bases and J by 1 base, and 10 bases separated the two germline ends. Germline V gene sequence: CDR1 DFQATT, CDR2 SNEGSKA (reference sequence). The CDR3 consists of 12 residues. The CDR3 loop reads CSVRLVQETQYF. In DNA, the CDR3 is TGCAGTGTAAGACTAGTCCAAGAGACCCAGTACTTC.

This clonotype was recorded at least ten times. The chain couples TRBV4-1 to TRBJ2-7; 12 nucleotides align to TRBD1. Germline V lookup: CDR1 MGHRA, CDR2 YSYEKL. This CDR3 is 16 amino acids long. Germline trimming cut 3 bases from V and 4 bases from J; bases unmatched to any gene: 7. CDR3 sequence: CASSHPGTGGLYEQYF. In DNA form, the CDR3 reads TGCGCCAGCAGCCACCCCGGGACAGGGGGCTTGTACGAGCAGTACTTC.

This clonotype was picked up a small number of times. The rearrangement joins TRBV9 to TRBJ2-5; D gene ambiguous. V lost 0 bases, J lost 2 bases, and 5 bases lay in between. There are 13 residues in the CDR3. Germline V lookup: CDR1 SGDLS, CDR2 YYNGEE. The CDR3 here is CASSVDVQETQYF. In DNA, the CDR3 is TGTGCCAGCAGCGTAGATGTACAAGAGACCCAGTACTTC.

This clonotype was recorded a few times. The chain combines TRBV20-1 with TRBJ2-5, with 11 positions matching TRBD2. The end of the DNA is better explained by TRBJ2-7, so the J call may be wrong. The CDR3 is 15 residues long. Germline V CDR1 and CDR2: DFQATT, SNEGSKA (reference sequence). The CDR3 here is CSAQAWTSGRYEQYF. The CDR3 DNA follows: TGCAGTGCTCAGGCGTGGACTAGCGGGCGTTACGAGCAGTACTTC.

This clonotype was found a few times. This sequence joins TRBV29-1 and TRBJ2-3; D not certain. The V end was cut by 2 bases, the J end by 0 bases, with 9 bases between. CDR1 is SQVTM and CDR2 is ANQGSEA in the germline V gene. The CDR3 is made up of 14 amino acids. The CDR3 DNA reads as TGCAGCGTTGAACTGCGGATTAGCACAGATACGCAGTATTTT. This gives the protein CSVELRISTDTQYF.

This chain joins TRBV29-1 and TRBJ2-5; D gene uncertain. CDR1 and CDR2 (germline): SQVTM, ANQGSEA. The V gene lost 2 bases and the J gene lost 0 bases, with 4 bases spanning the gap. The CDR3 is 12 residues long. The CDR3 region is CSVEQDQETQYF. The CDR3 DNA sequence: TGCAGCGTTGAACAGGACCAAGAGACCCAGTACTTC.

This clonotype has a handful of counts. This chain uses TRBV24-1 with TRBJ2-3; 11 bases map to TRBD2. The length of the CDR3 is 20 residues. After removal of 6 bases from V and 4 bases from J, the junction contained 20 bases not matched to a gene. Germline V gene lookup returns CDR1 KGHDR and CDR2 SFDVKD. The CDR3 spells CATSRPFGDGTSGSSDTQYF. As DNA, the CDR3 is TGTGCCACCAGTCGCCCCTTTGGGGACGGAACTAGCGGGAGCTCAGATACGCAGTATTTT.

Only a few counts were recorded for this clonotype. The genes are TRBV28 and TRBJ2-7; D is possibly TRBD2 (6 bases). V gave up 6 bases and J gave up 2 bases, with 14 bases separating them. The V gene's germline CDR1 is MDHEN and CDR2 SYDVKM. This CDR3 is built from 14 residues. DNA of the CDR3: TGTGCCAGCAGGGGGACTCACGCAACCTACGAGCAGTACTTC. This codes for CASRGTHATYEQYF.

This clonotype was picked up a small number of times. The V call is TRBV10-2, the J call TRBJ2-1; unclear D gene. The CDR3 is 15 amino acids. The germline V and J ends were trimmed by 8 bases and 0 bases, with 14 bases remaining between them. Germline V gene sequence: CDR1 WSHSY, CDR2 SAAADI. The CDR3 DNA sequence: TGCGCCAGCGGTGGTCAGCCGTACTCCTACAATGAGCAGTTCTTC. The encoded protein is CASGGQPYSYNEQFF.

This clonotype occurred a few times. This CDR3 is CASGARLTGQVEQFF. CDR3 coding DNA: TGTGCCAGCGGGGCCCGACTAACAGGTCAGGTTGAGCAGTTCTTC. V gene TRBV2 combines with J gene TRBJ2-5; D is possibly TRBD1 or TRBD2 (5 bases each). TRBJ2-1 matches the DNA end more closely, so the J call is doubtful. CDR1 is SNHLY, CDR2 FYNNEI, per germline. The CDR3 runs 15 residues.

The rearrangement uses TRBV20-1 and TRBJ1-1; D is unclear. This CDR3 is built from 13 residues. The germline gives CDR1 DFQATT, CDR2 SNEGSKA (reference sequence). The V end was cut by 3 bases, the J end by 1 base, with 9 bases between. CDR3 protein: CSASGRSNTEAFF. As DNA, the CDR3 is TGCAGTGCTAGTGGCCGGTCGAACACTGAAGCTTTCTTT.

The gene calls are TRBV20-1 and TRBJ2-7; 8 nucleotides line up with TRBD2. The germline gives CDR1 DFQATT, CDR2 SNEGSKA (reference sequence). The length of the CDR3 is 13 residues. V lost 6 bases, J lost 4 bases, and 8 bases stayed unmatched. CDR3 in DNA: TGCAGTGCCCCCACCGGGACTAGATACGAGCAGTACTTC. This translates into CSAPTGTRYEQYF.

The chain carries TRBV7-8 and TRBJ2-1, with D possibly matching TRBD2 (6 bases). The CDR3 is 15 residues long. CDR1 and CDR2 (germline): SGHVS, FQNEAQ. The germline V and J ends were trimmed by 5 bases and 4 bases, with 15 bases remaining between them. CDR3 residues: CASSPRASAYNEQFF. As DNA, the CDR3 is TGTGCCAGCAGCCCCCGGGCTAGCGCATACAATGAGCAGTTCTTC.

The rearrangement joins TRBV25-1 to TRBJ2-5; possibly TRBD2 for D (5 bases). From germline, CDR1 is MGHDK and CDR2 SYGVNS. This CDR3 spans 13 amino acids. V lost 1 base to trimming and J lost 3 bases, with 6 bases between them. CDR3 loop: CASSESGEETQYF. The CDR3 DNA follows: TGTGCCAGCAGTGAATCCGGGGAAGAGACCCAGTACTTC.

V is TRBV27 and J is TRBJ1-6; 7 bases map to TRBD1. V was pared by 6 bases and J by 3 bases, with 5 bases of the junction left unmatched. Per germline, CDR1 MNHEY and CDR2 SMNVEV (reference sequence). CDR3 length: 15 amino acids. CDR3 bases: TGTGCCAGCAGGCCGAACAGGGGCTATAATTCACCCCTCCACTTT. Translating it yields CASRPNRGYNSPLHF.

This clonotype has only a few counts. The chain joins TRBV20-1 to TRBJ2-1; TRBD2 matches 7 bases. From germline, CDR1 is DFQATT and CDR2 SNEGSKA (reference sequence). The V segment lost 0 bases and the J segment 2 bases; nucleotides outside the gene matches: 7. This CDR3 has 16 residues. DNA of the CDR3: TGCAGTGCTAGAGATTGGGGCGGGAGTGCCTACAATGAGCAGTTCTTC. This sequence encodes CSARDWGGSAYNEQFF.